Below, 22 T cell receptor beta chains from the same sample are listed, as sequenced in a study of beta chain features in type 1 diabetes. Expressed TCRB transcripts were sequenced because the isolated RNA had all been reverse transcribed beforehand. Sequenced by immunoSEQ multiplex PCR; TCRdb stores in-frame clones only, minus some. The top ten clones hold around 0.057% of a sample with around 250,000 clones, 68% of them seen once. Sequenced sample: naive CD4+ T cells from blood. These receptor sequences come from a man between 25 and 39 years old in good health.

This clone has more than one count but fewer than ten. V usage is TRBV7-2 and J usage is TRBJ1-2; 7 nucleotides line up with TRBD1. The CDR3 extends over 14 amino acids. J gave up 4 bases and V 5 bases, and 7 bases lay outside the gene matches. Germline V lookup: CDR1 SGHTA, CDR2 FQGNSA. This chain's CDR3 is CASSTSGTAYGYTF. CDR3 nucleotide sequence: TGTGCCAGCAGCACCTCCGGGACAGCCTATGGCTACACCTTC.

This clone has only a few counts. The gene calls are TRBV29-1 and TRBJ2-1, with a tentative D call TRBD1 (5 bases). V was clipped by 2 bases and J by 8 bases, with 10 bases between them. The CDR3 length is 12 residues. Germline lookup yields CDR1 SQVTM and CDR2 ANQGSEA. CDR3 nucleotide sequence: TGCAGCGTTGAATCTGGGGCCGATGAGCAGTTCTTC. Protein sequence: CSVESGADEQFF.

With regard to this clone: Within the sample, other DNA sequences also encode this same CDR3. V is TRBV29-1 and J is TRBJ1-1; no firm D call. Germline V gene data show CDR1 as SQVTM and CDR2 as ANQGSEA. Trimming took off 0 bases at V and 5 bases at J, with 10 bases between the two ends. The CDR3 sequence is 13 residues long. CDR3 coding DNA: TGCAGCGTTGAAGATCGGGTTCGAACTGAAGCTTTCTTT. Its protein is CSVEDRVRTEAFF.

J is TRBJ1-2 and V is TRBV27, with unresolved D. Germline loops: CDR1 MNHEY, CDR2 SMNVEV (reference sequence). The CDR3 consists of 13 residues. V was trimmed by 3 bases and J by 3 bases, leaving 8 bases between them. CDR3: CASSFEGYYGYTF. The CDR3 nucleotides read TGTGCCAGCAGTTTTGAGGGCTACTATGGCTACACCTTC.

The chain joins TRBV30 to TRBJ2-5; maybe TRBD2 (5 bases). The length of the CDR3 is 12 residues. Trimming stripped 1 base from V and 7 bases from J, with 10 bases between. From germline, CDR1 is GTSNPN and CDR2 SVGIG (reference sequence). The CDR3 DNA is TGTGCCTGGAGTGGCGGGCCGGGGACCCAGTACTTC. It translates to CAWSGGPGTQYF. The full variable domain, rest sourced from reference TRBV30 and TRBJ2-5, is SQTIHQWPATLVQPVGSPLSLECTVEGTSNPNLYWYRQAAGRGLQLLFYSVGIGQISSEVPQNLSASRPQDRQFILSSKKLLLSDSGFYLCAWSGGPGTQYFGPGTRLLVL.

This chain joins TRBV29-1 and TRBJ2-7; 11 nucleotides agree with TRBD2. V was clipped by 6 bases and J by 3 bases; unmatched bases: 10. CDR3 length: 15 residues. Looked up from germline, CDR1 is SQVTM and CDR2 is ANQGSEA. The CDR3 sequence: CSVAWRLAGHYEQYF. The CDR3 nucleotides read TGCAGCGTCGCCTGGAGACTAGCGGGACACTACGAGCAGTACTTC.

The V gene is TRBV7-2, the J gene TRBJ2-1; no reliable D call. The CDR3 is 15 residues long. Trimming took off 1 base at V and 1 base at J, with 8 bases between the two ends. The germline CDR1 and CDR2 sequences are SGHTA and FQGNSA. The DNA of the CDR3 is TGTGCCAGCAGCTTAGGGTCTGCATCCTACAATGAGCAGTTCTTC. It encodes CASSLGSASYNEQFF.

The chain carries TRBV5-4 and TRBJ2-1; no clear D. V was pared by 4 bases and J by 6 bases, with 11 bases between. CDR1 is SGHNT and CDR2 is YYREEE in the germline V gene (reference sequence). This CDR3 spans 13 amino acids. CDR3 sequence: CASSHPDSNEQFF. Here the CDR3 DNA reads TGTGCCAGCAGCCACCCCGACTCCAATGAGCAGTTCTTC.

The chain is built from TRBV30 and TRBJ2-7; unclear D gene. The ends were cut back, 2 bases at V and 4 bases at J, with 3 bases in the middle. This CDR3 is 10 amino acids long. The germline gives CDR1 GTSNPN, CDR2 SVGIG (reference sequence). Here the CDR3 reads CAWSNYEQYF. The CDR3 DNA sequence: TGTGCCTGGAGTAATTACGAGCAGTACTTC.

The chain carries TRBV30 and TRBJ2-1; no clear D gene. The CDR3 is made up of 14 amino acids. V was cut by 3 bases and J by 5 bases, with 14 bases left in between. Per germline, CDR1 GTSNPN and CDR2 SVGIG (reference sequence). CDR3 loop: CAWSVERINNEQFF. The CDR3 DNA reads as TGTGCCTGGAGCGTGGAGCGCATAAACAATGAGCAGTTCTTC.

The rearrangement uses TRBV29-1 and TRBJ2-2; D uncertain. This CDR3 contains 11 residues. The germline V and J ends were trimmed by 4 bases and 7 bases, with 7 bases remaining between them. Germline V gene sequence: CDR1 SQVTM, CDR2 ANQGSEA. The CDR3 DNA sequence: TGCAGCGTTGGACGCAACGGGGAGCTGTTTTTT. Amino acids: CSVGRNGELFF.

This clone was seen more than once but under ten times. The CDR3 bases are TGTGCCAGCAGCCCAACCAGAGGACAGGACTACGAGCAGTACTTC. It yields the protein CASSPTRGQDYEQYF. This sequence joins TRBV4-2 and TRBJ2-7, with 7 bases fitting TRBD1. This CDR3 is built from 15 residues. Looked up from germline, CDR1 is LGHNA and CDR2 is YNFKEQ. The junction had 9 bases not matched to a gene; V was cut back by 4 bases and J by 3 bases.

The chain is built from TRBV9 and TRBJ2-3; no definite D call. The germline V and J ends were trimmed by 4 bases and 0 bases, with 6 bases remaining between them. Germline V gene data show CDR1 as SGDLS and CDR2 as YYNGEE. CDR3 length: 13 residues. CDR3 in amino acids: CASSRGSTDTQYF. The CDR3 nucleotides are TGTGCCAGCAGCAGAGGTAGCACAGATACGCAGTATTTT.

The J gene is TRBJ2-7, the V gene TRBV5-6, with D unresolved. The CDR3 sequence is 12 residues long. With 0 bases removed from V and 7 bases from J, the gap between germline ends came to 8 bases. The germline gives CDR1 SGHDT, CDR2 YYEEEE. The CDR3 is CASSLVAREQYF. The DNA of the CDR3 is TGTGCCAGCAGCTTGGTGGCGCGAGAGCAGTACTTC.

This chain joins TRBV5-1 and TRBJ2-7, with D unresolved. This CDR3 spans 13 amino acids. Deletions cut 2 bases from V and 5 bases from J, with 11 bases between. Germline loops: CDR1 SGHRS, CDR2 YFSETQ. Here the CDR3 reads CASSFARVDEQYF. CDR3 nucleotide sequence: TGCGCCAGCAGCTTTGCCCGAGTGGACGAGCAGTACTTC.

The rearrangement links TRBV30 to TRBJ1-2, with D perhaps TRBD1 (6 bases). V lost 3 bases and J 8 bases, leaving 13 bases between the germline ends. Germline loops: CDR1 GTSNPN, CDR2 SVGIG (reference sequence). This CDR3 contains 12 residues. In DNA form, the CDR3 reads TGTGCCTGGAGGACAGGCTTGGGAGGCTACACCTTC. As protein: CAWRTGLGGYTF.

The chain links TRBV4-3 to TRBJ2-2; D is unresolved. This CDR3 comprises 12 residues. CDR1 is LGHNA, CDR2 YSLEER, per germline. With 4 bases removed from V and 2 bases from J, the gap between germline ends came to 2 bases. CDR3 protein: CASSLNTGELFF. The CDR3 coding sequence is TGCGCCAGCAGCCTAAACACCGGGGAGCTGTTTTTT.

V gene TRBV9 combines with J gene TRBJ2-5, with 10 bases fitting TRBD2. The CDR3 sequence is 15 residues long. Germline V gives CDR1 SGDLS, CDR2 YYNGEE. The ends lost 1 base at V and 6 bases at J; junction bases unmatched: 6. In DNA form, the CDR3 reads TGTGCCAGCAGCGTAATGAGCGGGGGGGCCCAGACCCAGTACTTC. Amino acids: CASSVMSGGAQTQYF.

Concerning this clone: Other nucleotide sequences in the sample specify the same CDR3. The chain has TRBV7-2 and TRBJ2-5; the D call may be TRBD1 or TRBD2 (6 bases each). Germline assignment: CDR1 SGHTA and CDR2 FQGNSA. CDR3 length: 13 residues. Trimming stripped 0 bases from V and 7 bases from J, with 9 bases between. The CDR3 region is CASSLAGGGTQYF. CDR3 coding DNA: TGTGCCAGCAGCTTAGCTGGAGGGGGGACCCAGTACTTC.

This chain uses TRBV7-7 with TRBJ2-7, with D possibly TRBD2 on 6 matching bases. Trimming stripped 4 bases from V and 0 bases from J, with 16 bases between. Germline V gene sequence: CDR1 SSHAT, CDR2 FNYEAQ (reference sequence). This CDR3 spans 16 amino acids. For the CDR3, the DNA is TGTGCCAGCAGCTGTCCTAGCGAGATGAACTCCTACGAGCAGTACTTC. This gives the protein CASSCPSEMNSYEQYF.

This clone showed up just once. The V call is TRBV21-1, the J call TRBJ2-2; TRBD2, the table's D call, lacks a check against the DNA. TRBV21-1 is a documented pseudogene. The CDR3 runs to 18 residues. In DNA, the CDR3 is TGTGCCAGCAGGCCCGTAGCGGGAGGTCCCCCGAACACCGGGGAGCTGTTTTTT. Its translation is CASRPVAGGPPNTGELFF.

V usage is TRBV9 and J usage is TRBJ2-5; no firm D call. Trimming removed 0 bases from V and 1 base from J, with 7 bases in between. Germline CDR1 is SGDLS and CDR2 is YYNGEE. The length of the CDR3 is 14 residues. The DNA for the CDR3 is TGTGCCAGCAGCGTAGGTAGTGTCCAAGAGACCCAGTACTTC. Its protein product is CASSVGSVQETQYF.